This T cell receptor (beta chain) comes out of a study of identifying expanded T cells in peripheral blood. Study-wide results and limits: Variance in clone template counts between two-week samples significantly increased with total template count across all healthy donors. Over approximately two and four weeks, about 15 and 19 clones changed, versus approximately 1.1 between replicates.

Germline V gene data show CDR1 as MNHEY and CDR2 as SVGAGI. The CDR3 is 14 residues long. V lost 6 bases to trimming and J lost 13 bases; unmatched junction nucleotides: 18. In regard to this clone: Its target is not known.

The table came from immunoSEQ multiplex PCR; TCRdb's copy has only in-frame clones and leaves some out. Of over 70,000 clones listed, approximately 90% are singletons. Healthy donors had no documented immune events, such as infections, while sampled. Sequencing was done on a sample of blood. The TCR originated in a person between 18 and 75 years old in good health. The chain recombines TRBV6-5 with TRBJ2-7; 7 nucleotides line up with TRBD1. Written as DNA, the CDR3 is TGTGCCAGCAGCTCATTCGCCCAACTGGGACAGTACTACTTC. This translates into CASSSFAQLGQYYF.